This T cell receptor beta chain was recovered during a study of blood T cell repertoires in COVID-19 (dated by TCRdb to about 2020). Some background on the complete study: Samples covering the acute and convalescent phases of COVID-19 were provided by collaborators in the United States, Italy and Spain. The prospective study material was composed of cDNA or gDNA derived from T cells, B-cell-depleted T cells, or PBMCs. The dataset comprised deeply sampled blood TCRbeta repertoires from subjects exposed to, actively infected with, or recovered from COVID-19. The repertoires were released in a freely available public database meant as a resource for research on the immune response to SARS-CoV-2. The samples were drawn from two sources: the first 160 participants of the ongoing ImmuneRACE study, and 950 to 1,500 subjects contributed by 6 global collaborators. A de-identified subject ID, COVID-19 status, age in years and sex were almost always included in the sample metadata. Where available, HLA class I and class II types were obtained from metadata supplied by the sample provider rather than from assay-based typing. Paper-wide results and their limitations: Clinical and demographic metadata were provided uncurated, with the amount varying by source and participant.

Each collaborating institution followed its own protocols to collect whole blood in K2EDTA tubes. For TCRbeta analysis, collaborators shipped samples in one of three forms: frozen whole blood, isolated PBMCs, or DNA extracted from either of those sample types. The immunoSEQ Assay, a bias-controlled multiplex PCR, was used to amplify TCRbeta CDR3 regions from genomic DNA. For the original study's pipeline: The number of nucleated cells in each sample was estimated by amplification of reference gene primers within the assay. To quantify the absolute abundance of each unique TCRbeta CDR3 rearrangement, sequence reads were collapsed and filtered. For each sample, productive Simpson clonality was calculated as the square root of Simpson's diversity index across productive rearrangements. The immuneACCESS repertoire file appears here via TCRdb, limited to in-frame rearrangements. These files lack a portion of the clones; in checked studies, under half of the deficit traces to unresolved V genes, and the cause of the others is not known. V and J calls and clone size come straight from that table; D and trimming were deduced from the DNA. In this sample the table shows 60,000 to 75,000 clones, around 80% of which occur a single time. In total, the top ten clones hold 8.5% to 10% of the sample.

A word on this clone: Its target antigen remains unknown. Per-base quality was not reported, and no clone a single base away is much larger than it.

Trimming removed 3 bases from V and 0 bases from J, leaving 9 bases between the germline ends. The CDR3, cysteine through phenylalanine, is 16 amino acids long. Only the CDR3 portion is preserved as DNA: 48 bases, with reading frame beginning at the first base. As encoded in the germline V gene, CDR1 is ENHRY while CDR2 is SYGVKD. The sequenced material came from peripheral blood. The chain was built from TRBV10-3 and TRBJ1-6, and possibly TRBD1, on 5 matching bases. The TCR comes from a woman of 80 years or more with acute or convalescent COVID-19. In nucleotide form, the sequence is TGTGCCATCAGTGACGGGGGGGGCTCCTATAATTCACCCCTCCACTTT. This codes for CAISDGGGSYNSPLHF.